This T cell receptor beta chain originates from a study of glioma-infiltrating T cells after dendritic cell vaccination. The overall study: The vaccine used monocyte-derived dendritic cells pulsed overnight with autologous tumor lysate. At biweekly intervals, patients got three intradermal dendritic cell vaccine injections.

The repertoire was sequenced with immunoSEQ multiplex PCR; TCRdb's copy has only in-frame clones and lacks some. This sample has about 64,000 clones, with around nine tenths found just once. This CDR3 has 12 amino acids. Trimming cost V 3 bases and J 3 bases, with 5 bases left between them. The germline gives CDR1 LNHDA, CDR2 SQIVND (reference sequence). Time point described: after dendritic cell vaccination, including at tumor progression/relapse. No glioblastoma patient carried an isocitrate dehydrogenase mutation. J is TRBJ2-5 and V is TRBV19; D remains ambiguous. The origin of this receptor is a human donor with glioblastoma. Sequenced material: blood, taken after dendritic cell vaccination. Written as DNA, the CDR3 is TGTGCCAGTAGTATCCCGGAAGAGACCCAGTACTTC. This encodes CASSIPEETQYF.